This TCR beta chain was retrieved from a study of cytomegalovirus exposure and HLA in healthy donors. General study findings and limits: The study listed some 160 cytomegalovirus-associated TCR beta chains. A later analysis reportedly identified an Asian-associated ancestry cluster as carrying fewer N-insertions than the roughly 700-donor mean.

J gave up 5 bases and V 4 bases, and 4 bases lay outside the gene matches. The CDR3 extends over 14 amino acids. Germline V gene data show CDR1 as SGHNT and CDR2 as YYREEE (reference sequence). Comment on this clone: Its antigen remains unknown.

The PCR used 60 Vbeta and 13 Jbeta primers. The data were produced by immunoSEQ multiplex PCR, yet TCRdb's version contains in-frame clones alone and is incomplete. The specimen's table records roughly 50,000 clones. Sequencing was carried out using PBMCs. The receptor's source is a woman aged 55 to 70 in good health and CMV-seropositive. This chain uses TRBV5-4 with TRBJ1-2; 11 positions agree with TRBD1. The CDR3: CASSKDRGQYGYTF. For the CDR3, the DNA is TGTGCCAGCAGCAAGGACAGGGGGCAATATGGCTACACCTTC.